Sequencing of this T cell receptor beta chain was carried out in a study of T-cell memory formation after mild COVID-19. General study points: Among clones contracting day 15 to 85, CD4/CD8 was balanced, whereas later expanders leaned CD4+. Contracting CD4+ clones sat mainly in CM and EM; CD8+ in EMRA.

This clonotype has a handful of counts. Antigen: not known. This CDR3 has 17 residues. The germline V gene has CDR1 KGHSH and CDR2 LQKENI. V shed 1 base and J shed 3 bases, with 18 bases lying between them. UMIs and sample barcodes were carried by the TCR alpha and TCR beta cDNA libraries that 5'RACE produced using constant-segment primers. TCRdb independently ran MiXCR on the 5' RACE reads; one entry per CDR3 protein. Among 200,000 to 250,000 distinct CDR3 sequences listed, over 8.5% were seen once. This clonotype was obtained from a man younger than 35 who had mild COVID-19 (a few samples of this study predate the infection). Cell type and time point are not known. Material: PBMCs or a T cell subset sorted from them (not recorded which). This chain links TRBV18 with TRBJ2-5; the D gene is possibly TRBD2 (5 bases). DNA for the CDR3: TGTGCCAGCTCACCACGGGTTGGGTCAGCGGCAAAAGAGACCCAGTACTTC. Amino acids: CASSPRVGSAAKETQYF.